The 2 T cell receptor beta chains given below trace back to one sample, sequenced in a study of type 1 and type 2 diabetes patients. The PCR template was genomic DNA. A primer set of 30 forward and 13 reverse primers amplified the CDR3. TCRdb ran MiXCR on the multiplex PCR reads and lists one entry per CDR3 protein. The data hold about 250,000 distinct CDR3 sequences, with more than 45% observed a single time. The sequencing input was peripheral blood mononuclear cells (PBMCs). All receptors derive from a man between 18 and 35 years old with type 2 diabetes.

There are a few counts of this clonotype. This may stem from a read error, because a much larger clone lies one nucleotide away. The chain has TRBV25-1 and TRBJ2-5, with unresolved D. V lost 3 bases and J lost 5, with 4 bases in between. The CDR3 loop spans 11 amino acids. Germline CDR1 reads MGHDK; CDR2 reads SYGVNS. This CDR3 is CASSELETQYF. In DNA form, the CDR3 reads TGTGCCAGCAGTGAGCTGGAGACCCAGTACTTC.

The chain uses TRBV19 and TRBJ1-1, with TRBD1 matching over 9 bases. Trimming took 3 bases from V and 0 from J; bases not matched to a gene: 8. Germline-derived CDR1 and CDR2 are LNHDA and SQIVND (reference sequence). There are 17 residues in the CDR3. The CDR3 reads CASSIGQGKAMNTEAFF. CDR3 in DNA: TGTGCCAGTAGTATCGGACAGGGGAAGGCCATGAACACTGAAGCTTTCTTT.